These T cell receptor beta chains were read from a single sample in a study of OX40 agonist ivuxolimab in advanced cancers. Sequencing used immunoSEQ multiplex PCR; TCRdb keeps in-frame clones, though not all of them. The sample contains under 100,000 clones, about 84% of which appear only once. The sequenced sample was CD4+ or CD8+ T cells sorted from blood, obtained in a trial of the OX40 agonist ivuxolimab. These receptors originate from an adult with an advanced solid tumor such as melanoma, head and neck, liver or kidney cancer. Each CDR3 is given without its conserved first and last residue. Each record gives: V gene, J gene, CDR3 protein.

TRBV14	TRBJ2-2	ASSQDLQLAGAGELF
TRBV27	TRBJ2-7	ASSHSVTYEQY
TRBV18	TRBJ1-1	ASSPLSSGTEAF
TRBV10-3	TRBJ2-1	AITSQGAGNEQF
TRBV4-3	TRBJ2-1	ASSQDPGANEQF
TRBV5-1	TRBJ1-2	ASNWDRNYGYT
TRBV2	TRBJ1-2	ASSGQIHYGYT
TRBV5-6	TRBJ1-2	ASSLDGANYGYT
TRBV2	TRBJ2-3	ASSVTNPDTQY
TRBV27	TRBJ1-5	ASRRQAGQPQH
TRBV5-6	TRBJ2-1	ASSFWQGAYEQF
TRBV9	TRBJ1-2	ASSKDPQGGYT
TRBV2	TRBJ2-7	ASSRTLTGSYEQY